Below are 15 T cell receptor beta chains sequenced from a single sample in a study of T cell changes during pregnancy in multiple sclerosis. The data were produced by immunoSEQ multiplex PCR, yet TCRdb's version contains in-frame clones alone and is incomplete. The table includes under 95,000 clones, roughly 92% detected once. The sample in question was peripheral blood, obtained after pregnancy. All receptors come from a female donor with multiple sclerosis, enrolled in a pregnancy study.

The rearrangement links TRBV2 to TRBJ1-4; no firm D call. Germline lookup yields CDR1 SNHLY and CDR2 FYNNEI. V was clipped by 4 bases and J by 7 bases, with 10 bases between them. This CDR3 is 13 amino acids long. The CDR3 is CASSAGRGEKLFF. CDR3 coding DNA: TGTGCCAGCAGTGCGGGCCGGGGTGAAAAACTGTTTTTT.

The rearrangement links TRBV11-3 to TRBJ2-3; 16 positions agree with TRBD2. Germline trimming cut 4 bases from V and 3 bases from J; bases unmatched to any gene: 1. Germline values: CDR1 SGHNT, CDR2 YENEEA. The CDR3 totals 16 residues. CDR3 DNA sequence: TGTGCCAGCAGCTCGGGACTAGCGGGAGGGACAGATACGCAGTATTTT. Translating it yields CASSSGLAGGTDTQYF.

V gene TRBV13 combines with J gene TRBJ2-5; D is possibly TRBD1 (5 bases). This CDR3 spans 11 amino acids. V lost 4 bases to trimming and J lost 7 bases, with 7 bases between them. Germline V lookup: CDR1 PRHDT, CDR2 FYEKMQ (reference sequence). CDR3: CASSSQGTQYF. The DNA for the CDR3 is TGTGCCAGCAGCTCCCAGGGGACCCAGTACTTC. The full variable domain, with the rest looked up from reference TRBV13 and TRBJ2-5, is AAGVIQSPRHLIKEKRETATLKCYPIPRHDTVYWYQQGPGQDPQFLISFYEKMQSDKGSIPDRFSAQQFSDYHSELNMSSLELGDSALYFCASSSQGTQYFGPGTRLLVL.

This clone was counted once. The V and J genes are TRBV10-3 and TRBJ2-7, with 12 bases lining up with TRBD2. This CDR3 region has 16 residues. The ends lost 8 bases at V and 4 bases at J; junction bases unmatched: 12. The V gene's germline CDR1 is ENHRY and CDR2 SYGVKD. The CDR3 reads CAISGLAGRRSYEQYF. The DNA for the CDR3 is TGTGCCATCTCGGGACTAGCGGGTCGGCGGTCGTACGAGCAGTACTTC.

This clone is a singleton in its sample. The V call is TRBV6-5, the J call TRBJ1-2; D is perhaps TRBD1 (6 bases). V was shortened by 0 bases and J by 8 bases, with 13 bases between the two germline ends. The CDR3 sequence is 14 residues long. From germline, CDR1 is MNHEY and CDR2 SVGAGI. The CDR3 DNA reads TGTGCCAGCAGTTACTCCCCAGGGGTCCGCGGCTACACCTTC. Translation: CASSYSPGVRGYTF.

For the CDR3, the DNA is TGCGCCAGCAGCCCGCGGGGGGCCGAAACTGAAGCTTTCTTT. Translated: CASSPRGAETEAFF. V and J are TRBV5-1 and TRBJ1-1, with D possibly TRBD1 on 6 matching bases. V was trimmed by 4 bases and J by 5 bases, leaving 15 bases between them. This CDR3 region has 14 residues. CDR1 and CDR2 (germline): SGHRS, YFSETQ.

The rearrangement joins TRBV11-2 to TRBJ2-7; 11 bases are shared with TRBD1. This CDR3 is 15 amino acids long. Trimming took 5 bases from V and 3 from J; bases not matched to a gene: 6. The germline V gene has CDR1 SGHAT and CDR2 FQNNGV. In DNA form, the CDR3 reads TGTGCCAGCAGCCACCCCGGGACAGGGGGCTACGAGCAGTACTTC. This encodes CASSHPGTGGYEQYF.

J is TRBJ1-2 and V is TRBV5-8; D remains unclear. V was shortened by 2 bases and J by 8 bases, with 19 bases between the two germline ends. Germline V CDR1 and CDR2: SGHTS, YDEGEE. The CDR3 loop spans 15 amino acids. CDR3 sequence (DNA): TGTGCCAGCAGCTTAGCTCCTACGGCGGCAAGAGGCTACACCTTC. The encoded protein is CASSLAPTAARGYTF.

V gene TRBV30 combines with J gene TRBJ1-4, with D tentatively TRBD1 (5 bases). The V end lost 5 bases, the J end lost 0 bases, and 7 bases lay between the germline ends. The CDR3 length is 13 residues. CDR1 is GTSNPN, CDR2 SVGIG, per germline (reference sequence). The CDR3 spells CAWGASTNEKLFF. In nucleotides, the CDR3 is TGTGCCTGGGGGGCCTCAACTAATGAAAAACTGTTTTTT.

The V call is TRBV19, the J call TRBJ1-6; a possible D gene is TRBD1 (5 bases). The V and J ends lost 1 base and 10 bases respectively, with 17 bases between them. The CDR3 is made up of 16 amino acids. CDR1 and CDR2 from the germline V gene are LNHDA and SQIVND (reference sequence). CDR3 DNA sequence: TGTGCCAGTAGTATAGTTGGGGGGGGTTTTGGCTCACCCCTCCACTTT. Translating it yields CASSIVGGGFGSPLHF.

V is TRBV7-9 and J is TRBJ2-5; D not resolved. CDR1 and CDR2 from the germline V gene are SEHNR and FQNEAQ (reference sequence). The V and J ends lost 5 bases and 2 bases respectively, with 3 bases between them. This CDR3 region has 11 residues. CDR3 residues: CASSPQETQYF. The DNA of the CDR3 is TGTGCCAGCAGCCCACAAGAGACCCAGTACTTC.

The chain couples TRBV28 to TRBJ1-2; 7 bases are a match to TRBD1. The junction had 4 bases not matched to a gene; V was cut back by 7 bases and J by 2 bases. Germline loops: CDR1 MDHEN, CDR2 SYDVKM. This CDR3 region has 13 residues. CDR3: CASTPQGNYGYTF. CDR3 nucleotide sequence: TGTGCCAGCACCCCACAGGGGAACTATGGCTACACCTTC.

V is TRBV7-9 and J is TRBJ2-2, with no clear D. The CDR3 totals 14 residues. Looked up from germline, CDR1 is SEHNR and CDR2 is FQNEAQ (reference sequence). Trimming took off 3 bases at V and 3 bases at J, with 8 bases between the two ends. The CDR3 DNA reads TGTGCCAGCAGCTTTGACTCCTACACCGGGGAGCTGTTTTTT. This codes for CASSFDSYTGELFF.

The genes are TRBV19 and TRBJ2-2, with 7 nucleotides matching TRBD2. The CDR3 sequence is 14 residues long. The trim removed 3 bases at V and 6 bases at J, leaving 4 bases unmatched. Germline V gives CDR1 LNHDA, CDR2 SQIVND (reference sequence). CDR3 bases: TGTGCCAGTAGTATTAGGCTAGCGGCCGGGGAGCTGTTTTTT. Its protein product is CASSIRLAAGELFF. The complete variable domain, with remaining parts taken from reference TRBV19 and TRBJ2-2, reads DGGITQSPKYLFRKEGQNVTLSCEQNLNHDAMYWYRQDPGQGLRLIYYSQIVNDFQKGDIAEGYSVSREKKESFPLTVTSAQKNPTAFYLCASSIRLAAGELFFGEGSRLTVL.

This chain uses TRBV19 with TRBJ1-1; D unresolved. Germline CDR1 is LNHDA and CDR2 is SQIVND (reference sequence). The V and J ends lost 0 bases and 2 bases respectively, with 4 bases between them. CDR3 size: 13 residues. The CDR3 loop reads CASSIESNTEAFF. The CDR3 nucleotides read TGTGCCAGTAGTATAGAGTCTAACACTGAAGCTTTCTTT.